Shown below are 6 T cell receptor beta chains from a single sample sequenced in a study of blood T cell repertoires in COVID-19. Only in-frame clones appear in the TCRdb table, and some are missing; sequencing was by immunoSEQ multiplex PCR. The table lists a few hundred thousand clones, more than 80% of them singletons, with 0.95% to 1.5% in the top ten. Specimen: peripheral blood. The receptors were gathered from a middle-aged man with acute or convalescent COVID-19.

The rearrangement links TRBV5-6 to TRBJ2-7, with 8 bases that match TRBD2. This CDR3 spans 13 amino acids. Germline lookup yields CDR1 SGHDT and CDR2 YYEEEE. Trimming took 4 bases from V and 3 from J; bases not matched to a gene: 3. The CDR3 loop reads CASSGGLDYEQYF. In nucleotides, the CDR3 is TGTGCCAGCAGCGGGGGACTAGACTACGAGCAGTACTTC.

This chain joins TRBV25-1 and TRBJ1-6; TRBD1 matches 10 bases. The V segment lost 9 bases and the J segment 4 bases; nucleotides outside the gene matches: 9. CDR1 is MGHDK and CDR2 is SYGVNS in the germline V gene. This CDR3 has 16 residues. The CDR3 here is CASRPRDRGYNSPLHF. CDR3 in DNA: TGTGCCAGTCGCCCCCGGGACAGGGGTTATAATTCACCCCTCCACTTT.

This clone was seen a handful of times. The rearrangement uses TRBV6-2 or TRBV6-3 and TRBJ1-5; D perhaps matches TRBD1 (6 bases). The CDR3 contains 17 residues. V was trimmed by 3 bases and J by 2 bases, leaving 17 bases between them. Germline V gene lookup returns CDR1 MNHEY and CDR2 SVGEGT. Here the CDR3 reads CASSYLAGGTGNQPQHF. CDR3 in DNA: TGTGCCAGCAGTTATCTCGCGGGGGGCACGGGCAATCAGCCCCAGCATTTT.

The chain combines TRBV6-5 with TRBJ2-1; the match to TRBD1 covers 8 bases. Losses at the gene ends were 6 bases for V and 2 bases for J; bases not matched to a gene: 6. Per the germline V gene, CDR1 is MNHEY and CDR2 is SVGAGI. CDR3 length equals 15 residues. DNA for the CDR3: TGTGCCAGCAGGGCAGGGGGCTGGGCCTACAATGAGCAGTTCTTC. Its translation is CASRAGGWAYNEQFF.

This chain connects TRBV18 to TRBJ2-5; 8 bases fit TRBD1. V lost 0 bases to trimming and J lost 4 bases; unmatched junction nucleotides: 4. Germline V gene data show CDR1 as KGHSH and CDR2 as LQKENI. CDR3 length: 15 amino acids. This CDR3 is CASSPPDGQGETQYF. Written as DNA, the CDR3 is TGTGCCAGCTCACCACCCGACGGACAGGGAGAGACCCAGTACTTC.

The chain links TRBV25-1 to TRBJ1-2, with D tentatively TRBD1 (5 bases). Trimming took 5 bases from V and 6 from J, leaving 22 bases between them. The CDR3 contains 16 residues. Germline CDR1 reads MGHDK; CDR2 reads SYGVNS. CDR3 amino acids: CASSNSILGGVHGYTF. CDR3 coding DNA: TGTGCCAGCAGTAATTCGATTCTCGGGGGAGTCCATGGCTACACCTTC.